Below, one T cell receptor (beta chain) is given with its context. The antigen this receptor binds is unknown. No base qualities exist here, and no much larger clone lies one base off it. In light of the paper, this sample's time point label describes: newly diagnosed, previously untreated cHL patient sample. CD4+ T cells were purified from thawed PBMCs by magnetic negative selection with a Miltenyi CD4+ T cell isolation kit. PBMCs from patients with newly diagnosed, previously untreated classical Hodgkin lymphoma were sequenced as a comparison group for the relapsed/refractory trial patients. Peripheral blood was collected in 8 mL Vacutainer Cell Preparation Tubes, from which PBMCs were isolated by centrifugation and then cryopreserved. Purified CD4+ and CD8+ fractions were prepared only for cases where an additional PBMC sample was available. Magnetically labelled cells were removed on LS columns in a quadroMACS separator, and the flow-through was collected as the purified fraction.

The Qiagen DNeasy kit was used to extract genomic DNA from unsorted PBMCs and from the negatively selected CD4+ and CD8+ fractions. Using primers that anneal to V and J segments, immunoSEQ multiplex PCR amplified the TCR beta CDR3 regions. Amplification bias was minimized using a synthetic immune receptor repertoire, and residual bias was removed computationally after sequencing. Concerning the study's data processing: Repertoire diversity was quantified as the Shannon entropy index using custom Python scripts. Unsorted, CD4+ and CD8+ repertoires were examined separately, except in combined analyses, for which CD4+ and CD8+ sequences were merged in silico. TCRdb obtained this table from immuneACCESS and retained in-frame rearrangements with V and J assigned. These tables miss some clones; where compared with another copy, unresolved V genes account for less than half of the shortfall, and the remainder is unexplained. The V and J calls and the clone size are those of that table, but D and trimming were determined from the DNA. The sample table shows about 24,000 clones, and about 89% are seen once. Together, the top ten hold about 0.54% of the sample.

The sample is drawn from a study of PD-1 blockade in classical Hodgkin lymphoma (dated by TCRdb to 2020 to 2021). In the study overall: The study used TCR beta sequencing and CyTOF to define a peripheral blood immune signature of response to PD-1 blockade in classical Hodgkin lymphoma.

The cysteine opens and the phenylalanine closes a CDR3 of 14 amino acids. Just the 42-base CDR3 DNA is kept, in frame starting at base 1. A distance of 15 bases separates the germline ends of V and J, which lose 6 bases and 4 bases respectively. From a lookup of the germline V gene, CDR1 and CDR2 are SNHLY and FYNNEI. Paper-wide results and their limitations: The study was limited to a single clinical trial cohort, and causes of repertoire differences, possibly disease activity or prior therapy, remained undefined. Baseline TCR diversity was reported as lower in newly diagnosed patients than in healthy donors, and lower still in relapsed/refractory patients.

Sequences were obtained from CD4+ T cells from blood. The chain is encoded by TRBV2 joined to TRBJ1-2, and perhaps TRBD1 as D gene, on 5 matching bases. This receptor was identified in a human donor with classical Hodgkin lymphoma. The base sequence is TGTGCCAGCAGCGGGACTGTCAACCTCTATGGCTACACCTTC. Translation gives CASSGTVNLYGYTF.